This T cell receptor (beta chain) was sequenced during a study of cytomegalovirus exposure and HLA in healthy donors. About the research overall: Genotyping showed roughly 86% of roughly 390 donors falling in the Caucasian-associated ancestry cluster.

Donors had nominal health at sampling but likely had unrecorded immune exposures. About this clone itself: Its antigen is currently unknown.

The PCR used 60 Vbeta and 13 Jbeta primers. The assay was immunoSEQ multiplex PCR, and TCRdb's table has in-frame clones only and misses some. Of some 130,000 clones detected, around 81% appear once; the ten largest clones hold about 0.71%. The CDR3 spans 13 residues. V was shortened by 1 base and J by 8 bases, with 11 bases between the two germline ends. Germline values: CDR1 SEHNR, CDR2 FQNEAQ (reference sequence). Study observations and caveats: Only CMV serostatus was available as immune exposure information.

This receptor was taken from a man aged 18 to 29 in good health and CMV-seronegative. This chain joins TRBV7-9 and TRBJ1-2; tentatively, D is TRBD1 (6 bases). The sample was PBMCs. CDR3 residues: CASSLVIQGGYTF. In DNA form, the CDR3 reads TGTGCCAGCAGCTTAGTGATTCAGGGGGGCTACACCTTC.